The clone carrying this T cell receptor (beta chain) is labeled medium-sized based on frequency. The germline V gene encodes CDR1 MRHNA and CDR2 SNTAGT. The CDR3 extends over 14 amino acids. J gave up 8 bases and V 8 bases, and 11 bases lay outside the gene matches. This specimen comes from a study of cytomegalovirus exposure and HLA in healthy donors. Study-level background: HLA-typed donors were the source of around 85 million unique TCRs held in an early data release. The study placed around 85% of its approximately 400 genotyped donors in the Caucasian-associated ancestry cluster.

The study ran its PCR with 60 Vbeta and 13 Jbeta primers. Assay used: immunoSEQ multiplex PCR; TCRdb lists only in-frame clones, some missing. The specimen's table records about 32,000 clones. The V call is TRBV6-4, the J call TRBJ2-3; 9 bases agree with TRBD1. This receptor was obtained from a female donor in good health and CMV-seronegative. The sequenced sample consisted of PBMCs. CDR3 protein: CASGDGTGSSTQYF. CDR3 sequence (DNA): TGTGCCAGCGGAGACGGGACAGGGTCCTCTACGCAGTATTTT.